The 4 T cell receptor beta chains listed next were all sequenced from one sample in a study of shared clonotypes between healthy human individuals. The repertoire was sequenced with immunoSEQ multiplex PCR; TCRdb's copy has only in-frame clones and lacks some. The sample comprises some 470,000 clones, 75% to 85% of which are singletons, and 10% to 15% rests with the top ten. Sequencing was carried out using PBMCs. Receptors originate from a woman aged 40 to 50 in good health. Some clones in this sample may be carry-over from other donors' samples.

This chain uses TRBV7-9 with TRBJ1-4; no firm D call. The CDR3 has 15 residues. With 0 bases removed from V and 6 bases from J, the gap between germline ends came to 11 bases. From germline, CDR1 is SEHNR and CDR2 FQNEAQ (reference sequence). CDR3: CASSLAGPRDEKLFF. The DNA of the CDR3 is TGTGCCAGCAGCTTAGCGGGTCCACGGGATGAAAAACTGTTTTTT.

This clone was counted between two and nine times. The chain joins TRBV5-8 to TRBJ2-5; possibly TRBD1 for D (5 bases). The assigned J gene may be wrong: the sequence end matches TRBJ2-7 better. The CDR3 length is 13 residues. Germline lookup yields CDR1 SGHTS and CDR2 YDEGEE. This CDR3 reads CASSLQGSYEQYF. Written as DNA, the CDR3 is TGTGCCAGCAGCTTGCAGGGCTCCTACGAGCAGTACTTC.

The chain has TRBV29-1 and TRBJ1-2; unclear D gene. The CDR3 has 12 amino acids. V dropped 5 bases and J dropped 2 bases, with 9 bases sitting between them. CDR1 and CDR2 (germline): SQVTM, ANQGSEA. The DNA of the CDR3 is TGCAGCGTTTCGGGCGGGAACTATGGCTACACCTTC. Encoded protein: CSVSGGNYGYTF.

The chain employs TRBV6-6 and TRBJ1-1, with 7 bases that match TRBD1. The germline gives CDR1 MNHNY, CDR2 SVGAGI (reference sequence). After removal of 4 bases from V and 2 bases from J, the junction contained 4 bases not matched to a gene. This CDR3 comprises 14 residues. The CDR3 reads CASSSTGLNTEAFF. The CDR3 region has the DNA TGTGCCAGCAGTTCGACAGGGCTAAACACTGAAGCTTTCTTT.